These 19 T cell receptor beta chains were all obtained from the same sample, sequenced in a study of T-cell reconstitution after alpha-beta-depleted transplantation in children. Preparation of the TCRbeta library was carried out with unique molecular identifiers. TCRdb reprocessed the PCR reads via MiXCR and lists one record per CDR3 protein. The sample has about 610,000 distinct CDR3 sequences, 27% seen once. The sample was PBMCs, taken before TCRalphabeta/CD19-depleted stem cell transplant. Receptor source: a boy less than two years old with Wiskott-Aldrich syndrome, due to receive a stem cell transplant.

This clonotype was counted a few times. This chain connects TRBV4-1 to TRBJ2-7; TRBD1 is a possible D gene (6 bases). CDR1 and CDR2 from the germline V gene are MGHRA and YSYEKL. Trimming pared 0 bases from V and 6 bases from J, leaving 9 bases between. The CDR3 contains 13 residues. The DNA for the CDR3 is TGCGCCAGCAGCCAAGAGCAGGGGCCCGAGCAGTACTTC. Residues: CASSQEQGPEQYF.

This clonotype was detected many times. The V and J genes are TRBV20-1 and TRBJ2-3; unclear D gene. The CDR3 length is 14 residues. V was cut by 0 bases and J by 3 bases, with 10 bases left in between. The germline V gene has CDR1 DFQATT and CDR2 SNEGSKA (reference sequence). The CDR3 loop is CSARDRVGTDTQYF. CDR3 in DNA: TGCAGTGCTAGAGATAGGGTGGGGACAGATACGCAGTATTTT.

The V call is TRBV7-8, the J call TRBJ2-7; D call uncertain. Germline CDR1 reads SGHVS; CDR2 reads FQNEAQ. Trimming pared 3 bases from V and 4 bases from J, leaving 13 bases between. The CDR3 consists of 14 residues. CDR3 loop: CASSLGYGLYEQYF. The CDR3 DNA follows: TGTGCCAGCAGCTTGGGTTATGGGCTTTACGAGCAGTACTTC.

The chain has TRBV10-2 and TRBJ2-1, with 10 bases lining up with TRBD2. The CDR3 totals 17 residues. The germline V gene encodes CDR1 WSHSY and CDR2 SAAADI. Trimming took 4 bases from V and 6 from J; bases not matched to a gene: 12. The CDR3 DNA is TGCGCCAGCAGTGGGGGTAGCGGGAGGCGGGGTGGCAATGAGCAGTTCTTC. Its translation: CASSGGSGRRGGNEQFF.

This clonotype was seen a handful of times. The J gene is TRBJ2-1, the V gene TRBV10-3; 13 nucleotides align to TRBD2. CDR1 ENHRY and CDR2 SYGVKD come from the germline V gene. The CDR3 spans 18 residues. After removal of 0 bases from V and 3 bases from J, the junction contained 5 bases not matched to a gene. The chain's CDR3 is CAISESGLAGSLYNEQFF. The CDR3 DNA reads TGTGCCATCAGTGAGTCGGGACTAGCGGGATCACTCTACAATGAGCAGTTCTTC.

This clonotype was counted only a few times. The V call is TRBV5-1, the J call TRBJ2-7, with 8 bases identical to TRBD1. With V trimmed by 0 bases and J by 2 bases, 7 bases remained unmatched. The CDR3 extends over 16 amino acids. Germline values: CDR1 SGHRS, CDR2 YFSETQ. This chain's CDR3 is CASSLGFGTGTYEQYF. CDR3 in DNA: TGCGCCAGCAGCTTGGGATTCGGGACAGGCACCTACGAGCAGTACTTC.

This rearrangement joins TRBV19 to TRBJ1-2, with a tentative D call TRBD1 (6 bases). CDR3 size: 16 residues. V was shortened by 5 bases and J by 2 bases, with 18 bases between the two germline ends. Germline CDR1 is LNHDA and CDR2 is SQIVND (reference sequence). The CDR3 reads CASSPRRKGGNYGYTF. For the CDR3, the DNA is TGTGCCAGTAGTCCGAGAAGAAAGGGGGGCAACTATGGCTACACCTTC.

The genes are TRBV5-6 and TRBJ2-4; 9 bases are a match to TRBD1. Per germline, CDR1 SGHDT and CDR2 YYEEEE. The CDR3 extends over 16 amino acids. Losses at the gene ends were 4 bases for V and 3 bases for J; bases not matched to a gene: 8. The CDR3 DNA reads as TGTGCCAGCAGCGCTGGGACAGGGAGTGACAAAAACATTCAGTACTTC. As protein: CASSAGTGSDKNIQYF.

The V call is TRBV10-3, the J call TRBJ1-1; D call uncertain. From germline, CDR1 is ENHRY and CDR2 SYGVKD. The germline V and J ends were trimmed by 6 bases and 4 bases, with 9 bases remaining between them. This CDR3 is built from 12 residues. CDR3: CAIRSLGTEAFF. The DNA for the CDR3 is TGTGCCATCAGATCACTTGGCACTGAAGCTTTCTTT.

The CDR3 nucleotides are TGTGCCAGCAGTTACGTACAGGTGAACACTGAAGCTTTCTTT. This gives the protein CASSYVQVNTEAFF. The chain is built from TRBV6-5 and TRBJ1-1; tentative D call: TRBD1 (5 bases). The CDR3 covers 14 residues. V gave up 2 bases and J gave up 0 bases, with 7 bases separating them. Germline assignment: CDR1 MNHEY and CDR2 SVGAGI.

The table lists this clonotype with a few counts. This rearrangement joins TRBV20-1 to TRBJ1-5; a possible D gene is TRBD1 (5 bases). Germline assignment: CDR1 DFQATT and CDR2 SNEGSKA (reference sequence). The CDR3 totals 18 residues. Between the trimmed V and J ends, which lost 1 base and 0 bases, there was a span of 19 bases. Here the CDR3 DNA reads TGCAGTGCTAGAGTGCTGGGGAAGGGGCCTTATAGCAATCAGCCCCAGCATTTT. Translation gives CSARVLGKGPYSNQPQHF.

The CDR3 coding sequence is TGTGCCAGCAGCTCGACACAGGGACTCTGGAACACTGAAGCTTTCTTT. It encodes CASSSTQGLWNTEAFF. The chain links TRBV7-9 to TRBJ1-1; possibly TRBD1 for D (6 bases). V lost 4 bases and J 1 base, leaving 16 bases between the germline ends. The CDR3 covers 16 residues. CDR1 is SEHNR and CDR2 is FQNEAQ in the germline V gene (reference sequence).

The rearrangement uses TRBV7-2 and TRBJ2-7, with D uncertain. The CDR3 sequence is 13 residues long. Trimming took 2 bases from V and 6 from J, leaving 11 bases between them. Looked up from germline, CDR1 is SGHTA and CDR2 is FQGNSA. The CDR3 sequence: CASSLSETSEQYF. The CDR3 DNA is TGTGCCAGCAGCTTATCGGAGACCAGCGAGCAGTACTTC.

This clonotype has a handful of counts. The chain joins TRBV18 to TRBJ2-5; D ambiguous. The CDR3 is 14 amino acids. Per germline, CDR1 KGHSH and CDR2 LQKENI. The germline V and J ends were trimmed by 0 bases and 2 bases, with 7 bases remaining between them. The CDR3: CASSPPSQQETQYF. The CDR3, as DNA: TGTGCCAGCTCACCACCGTCTCAGCAAGAGACCCAGTACTTC. Full variable domain (missing parts from reference TRBV18 and TRBJ2-5): NAGVMQNPRHLVRRRGQEARLRCSPMKGHSHVYWYRQLPEEGLKFMVYLQKENIIDESGMPKERFSAEFPKEGPSILRIQQVVRGDSAAYFCASSPPSQQETQYFGPGTRLLVL.

This clonotype was counted between two and nine times. Mismatch with germline at one junction end may stem from a read error. This chain joins TRBV25-1 and TRBJ2-5; a weak D match, TRBD2 (5 bases). CDR3 length: 13 residues. In germline, CDR1 is MGHDK, CDR2 SYGVNS. The CDR3: CASSDRGQETQYF. CDR3 nucleotide sequence: TGCGCCAGCAGTGACCGCGGGCAAGAGACCCAGTACTTC.

This chain links TRBV15 with TRBJ2-5; D is perhaps TRBD2 (5 bases). Germline assignment: CDR1 LNHNV and CDR2 YYDKDF (reference sequence). This CDR3 has 15 residues. V lost 3 bases and J lost 1, with 12 bases in between. The CDR3 spells CATSSSVSLQETQYF. The CDR3 coding sequence is TGTGCCACCAGCAGTAGCGTAAGCCTCCAAGAGACCCAGTACTTC.

V usage is TRBV9 and J usage is TRBJ2-1; D may be TRBD2 (7 bases). This CDR3 contains 15 residues. Germline V lookup: CDR1 SGDLS, CDR2 YYNGEE. Trimming removed 0 bases from V and 9 bases from J, with 16 bases in between. CDR3 bases: TGTGCCAGCAGCGTAGGGGGGGGCCGAGCGGCTGAGCAGTTCTTC. Protein sequence: CASSVGGGRAAEQFF.

This clonotype was counted between two and nine times. The chain couples TRBV29-1 to TRBJ2-2, with D perhaps being TRBD1 or TRBD2 (5 bases each). The V gene lost 2 bases and the J gene lost 5 bases, with 12 bases spanning the gap. CDR3 length equals 14 residues. Germline-derived CDR1 and CDR2 are SQVTM and ANQGSEA. The CDR3 DNA follows: TGCAGCGTTGAACAGGGATGGGGGACCGGGGAGCTGTTTTTT. Residues: CSVEQGWGTGELFF.

The chain joins TRBV2 to TRBJ2-7; 10 bases agree with TRBD2. CDR1 and CDR2 from the germline V gene are SNHLY and FYNNEI. The length of the CDR3 is 18 residues. Trimming at V came to 0 bases and at J to 5 bases, leaving 13 bases not matched to a gene. In DNA, the CDR3 is TGTGCCAGCAGTGAAGCCCCAAGTAATAGCGGGAGGTACGACGAGCAGTACTTC. Its translation: CASSEAPSNSGRYDEQYF.